This T cell receptor (beta chain) was captured by sequencing in a study of early T cells in non-severe SARS-CoV-2 infection. Study at large: Alpha and beta chains were unpaired, from unsorted whole-blood bulk RNA.

The study, taken as a whole, reports: The VDJdb matching leaned toward anti-spike CD8 responses and overlooked private and CD4 specificities.

Unique molecular identifiers were added to individual cDNA molecules. In TCRdb, the 5' RACE reads were re-called with MiXCR into one record per CDR3 protein. The sample comprises approximately 69,000 distinct CDR3 sequences, roughly 10% of which are singletons, and 5.9% rests with the top ten. From germline, CDR1 is SEHNR and CDR2 FQNEAQ (reference sequence). The CDR3 loop spans 17 amino acids. As concerns this clonotype: Its target is not known. A much larger clone lies one base from this, so it may be a read error.

The source is an adult who was a healthcare worker with PCR-confirmed SARS-CoV-2 infection or an uninfected control (not recorded which). Sample: whole blood. The chain links TRBV7-9 to TRBJ2-3; TRBD2 agrees at 13 bases. The CDR3 reads CTSSLEGLAGPTDTQYF. DNA for the CDR3: TGTACCAGCAGCTTAGAGGGACTAGCGGGGCCCACAGATACGCAGTATTTT.